This TCR beta chain was obtained from a study of cytomegalovirus exposure and HLA in healthy donors. At the level of the study: The 120 validation repertoires were produced on the same platform as the 670 or so repertoires of the first cohort. This was reported in a later analysis.

TCRdb's copy holds only in-frame clones and misses some; the assay was immunoSEQ multiplex PCR. The sample carries some 98,000 clones, roughly 87% recorded once. Notes on this clone: The target antigen is unknown.

General study points: Rarity held for most TCR sequences, but there were some public TCRs that occurred in many donors.

V shed 6 bases and J shed 9 bases, with 9 bases lying between them. The length of the CDR3 is 12 residues. Germline CDR1 SGHTA, CDR2 FQGNSA. Sequenced sample: PBMCs. This chain links TRBV7-2 with TRBJ1-6; D remains unclear. The receptor was isolated from a woman aged 25-40 years in good health and CMV-seronegative. CDR3 sequence (DNA): TGTGCCAGCAGTCGGCGGGGTTCACCCCTCCACTTT. It is translated as CASSRRGSPLHF.